The 8 T cell receptor beta chains below come from one sample, sequenced in a study of post-analysis software for immune sequencing data. Their specific antigens are unknown. Libraries were made from TCR beta cDNA, and they carried unique molecular identifiers. MiXCR, applied by TCRdb to the PCR reads, yields one record per CDR3 protein. The sample records fewer than 850,000 distinct CDR3 sequences, 25% to 30% being singletons. Study results and limitations: There were about 5 TRBV segments more frequent in patients than controls, and TRBV5-6, TRBV5-1 and TRBV20-1 were among them.

Specimen: blood. The receptors derive from a girl aged 10 to 17 with multiple sclerosis.

Remarks on this clonotype: An end of the junction differs from the germline gene, which may be a read error. This rearrangement joins TRBV5-1 to TRBJ2-3; TRBD1 agrees at 7 bases. Germline V CDR1 and CDR2: SGHRS, YFSETQ. The CDR3 has 16 residues. The CDR3 loop is CANSPNTGASTDTQYF. In DNA, the CDR3 is TGCGCCAACAGCCCCAACACAGGGGCCAGCACAGATACGCAGTATTTT.

At least ten counts were recorded for this clonotype. V usage is TRBV6-2 or TRBV6-3 and J usage is TRBJ2-7; D perhaps matches TRBD2 (6 bases). This CDR3 is 14 amino acids long. Trimming pared 8 bases from V and 2 bases from J, leaving 16 bases between. The germline V gene has CDR1 MNHEY and CDR2 SVGEGT. In nucleotides, the CDR3 is TGTGCCAGCCGAGGCGGAGGGGCTACCTACGAGCAGTACTTC. This sequence encodes CASRGGGATYEQYF.

To note about this clonotype: This may be a read error: a much more frequent sequence differs by one nucleotide. The chain recombines TRBV9 with TRBJ1-2; no firm D call. With 4 bases removed from V and 4 bases from J, the gap between germline ends came to 20 bases. The CDR3 has 16 residues. Germline assignment: CDR1 SGDLS and CDR2 YYNGEE. Written as DNA, the CDR3 is TGTGCCAGCAGCATAGCTTGGCAGCCTCTAGGCTATGGCTACACCTTC. Amino acids: CASSIAWQPLGYGYTF.

In its sample, this clonotype was seen a few times. This sequence joins TRBV19 and TRBJ2-7; 7 bases are shared with TRBD1. V shed 6 bases, J shed 5 bases, and the junction held 7 bases outside the gene matches. The CDR3 contains 13 residues. Germline V CDR1 and CDR2: LNHDA, SQIVND (reference sequence). CDR3 in amino acids: CASSRQGPHEQYF. The CDR3 bases are TGTGCCAGTAGCAGACAGGGCCCCCACGAGCAGTACTTC.

This clonotype was observed a handful of times. Here the CDR3 reads CASSQGGYSSAGNTIYF. The CDR3 DNA sequence: TGCGCCAGCAGCCAAGGTGGATACAGCAGCGCTGGAAACACCATATATTTT. The chain combines TRBV4-3 with TRBJ1-3; no clear D. Trimming shortened V by 1 base and J by 2 bases, and 15 bases separated the two germline ends. The germline V gene encodes CDR1 LGHNA and CDR2 YSLEER. CDR3 length: 17 residues.

This chain joins TRBV18 and TRBJ2-3; TRBD2 matches 10 bases. Trimming removed 1 base from V and 2 bases from J; junction bases left unmatched: 12. CDR1 and CDR2 from the germline V gene are KGHSH and LQKENI. The CDR3 sequence is 19 residues long. The CDR3, as DNA: TGTGCCAGCTCACCACGGGTGGCTAGCGGGGGCCCAATCACAGATACGCAGTATTTT. The encoded protein is CASSPRVASGGPITDTQYF.

This clonotype appeared a few times. The chain couples TRBV5-1 to TRBJ2-1; the match to TRBD1 covers 8 bases. The CDR3 is 15 residues long. The germline gives CDR1 SGHRS, CDR2 YFSETQ. Germline trimming cut 6 bases from V and 4 bases from J; bases unmatched to any gene: 9. CDR3 amino acids: CASKLDRDLYNEQFF. Written as DNA, the CDR3 is TGCGCCAGCAAACTGGACAGGGATCTTTACAATGAGCAGTTCTTC.

The chain is built from TRBV11-2 and TRBJ2-5; 10 positions match TRBD1. CDR3 length: 16 amino acids. Trimming removed 1 base from V and 4 bases from J; junction bases left unmatched: 6. CDR1 and CDR2 (germline): SGHAT, FQNNGV. CDR3 DNA sequence: TGTGCCAGCAGCTTAGCCCCGGGACAGGGGTCAGAGACCCAGTACTTC. This encodes CASSLAPGQGSETQYF.